This T cell receptor (beta chain) was identified in a study of cytomegalovirus exposure and HLA in healthy donors. Broader study findings: Some V segments (TRBV6-2 and TRBV6-3 among them) were excluded as indistinguishable.

The primer mix had 60 Vbeta and 13 Jbeta primers. Repertoires were generated with immunoSEQ multiplex PCR, while TCRdb's copy carries only in-frame clones and drops some. The sample lists around 100,000 clones, roughly three quarters occurring once. Among the donors, all were healthy bone marrow donors. The germline CDR1 and CDR2 sequences are SEHNR and FQNEAQ (reference sequence). This CDR3 region has 18 residues. This clone turned up a few times. What it binds is unknown. A junction boundary mismatches the germline segment, possibly from a read error. V and J are TRBV7-9 and TRBJ1-2; D not resolved. The TCR sequence derives from a woman in her 50s in good health and CMV-seropositive. The sample consisted of PBMCs. The CDR3 here is CSSSPISTPTTTLYGYTF. The CDR3 DNA follows: TGTTCCAGCAGCCCCATAAGCACGCCCACCACCACTTTATATGGCTACACCTTC.